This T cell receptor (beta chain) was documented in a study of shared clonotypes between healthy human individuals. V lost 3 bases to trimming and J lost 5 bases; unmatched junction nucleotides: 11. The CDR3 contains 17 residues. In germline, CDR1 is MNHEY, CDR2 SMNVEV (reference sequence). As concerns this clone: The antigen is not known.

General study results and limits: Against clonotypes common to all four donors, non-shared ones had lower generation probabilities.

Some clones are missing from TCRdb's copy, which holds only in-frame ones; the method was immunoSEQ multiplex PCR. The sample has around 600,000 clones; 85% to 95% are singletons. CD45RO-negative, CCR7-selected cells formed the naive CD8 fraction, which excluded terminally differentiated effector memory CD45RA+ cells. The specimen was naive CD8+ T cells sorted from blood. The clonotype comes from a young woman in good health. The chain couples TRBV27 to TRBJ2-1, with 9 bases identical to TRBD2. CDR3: CASSLGPGTSNHNEQFF. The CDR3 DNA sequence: TGTGCCAGCAGTTTGGGGCCCGGGACTAGCAATCACAATGAGCAGTTCTTC.